The 10 T cell receptor beta chains below all came from one sample that was sequenced in a study of T cells in Graves' hyperthyroidism and ophthalmopathy. TCR beta CDR3 region amplification was performed from RNA transcripts. Primed by the HTBI set, a first-round RT-PCR was run on the TCR CDR3. Each CDR3 protein is one row after TCRdb ran MiXCR on the multiplex PCR reads. The sample lists about 500,000 distinct CDR3 sequences; around 17% were seen once. What was sequenced was blood. The receptors were sampled from a woman aged 18-35 years with Graves' hyperthyroidism.

Ten or more counts support this clonotype. J is TRBJ2-5 and V is TRBV20-1, with 12 bases matching TRBD2. CDR1 is DFQATT and CDR2 is SNEGSKA in the germline V gene (reference sequence). This CDR3 contains 14 residues. With 5 bases clipped from V and 8 bases from J, the junction kept 9 bases outside the gene matches. CDR3 in DNA: TGCAGTGCTCTCCAGACTAGCGGGAGAAACACCCAGTACTTC. Translated, it gives CSALQTSGRNTQYF.

Remarks on this clonotype: This sequence may be a read error, since a much larger clone differs from it by one base. V usage is TRBV2 and J usage is TRBJ2-1; tentatively, D is TRBD1 or TRBD2 (5 bases each). CDR3 length equals 14 residues. The V gene's germline CDR1 is SNHLY and CDR2 FYNNEI. CDR3 loop: CASRRDVSYNGQFF. Written as DNA, the CDR3 is TGTGCCAGCCGCCGGGACGTCTCCTACAATGGGCAGTTCTTC.

This clonotype came up many times. The CDR3 DNA is TGTGCCAGCAGCTTAGCAGCTAGTTTCACAGATACGCAGTATTTT. The encoded protein is CASSLAASFTDTQYF. The V and J genes are TRBV7-9 and TRBJ2-3, with D uncertain. The CDR3 is 15 residues long. The V gene's germline CDR1 is SEHNR and CDR2 FQNEAQ (reference sequence). Trimming removed 0 bases at V and 2 bases at J, with 9 bases between.

The CDR3: CASSAGTGDYNEQFF. CDR3 bases: TGTGCCAGCAGTGCTGGGACAGGTGATTACAATGAGCAGTTCTTC. The V and J genes are TRBV6-1 and TRBJ2-1; 8 nucleotides align to TRBD1. J lost 4 bases, V lost 4 bases, and 6 bases had no gene match. The CDR3 is 15 amino acids. In germline, CDR1 is MNHNS, CDR2 SASEGT.

This clonotype was counted at least ten times. This chain joins TRBV7-2 and TRBJ2-5; 11 bases agree with TRBD2. V was pared by 1 base and J by 2 bases, with 3 bases of the junction left unmatched. There are 16 residues in the CDR3. CDR1 and CDR2 (germline): SGHTA, FQGNSA. CDR3 sequence reads: CASSLGASGGQETQYF. The CDR3 region has the DNA TGTGCCAGCAGCTTAGGCGCTAGCGGGGGGCAAGAGACCCAGTACTTC.

The chain couples TRBV7-9 to TRBJ1-4; 9 bases agree with TRBD1. The V gene's germline CDR1 is SEHNR and CDR2 FQNEAQ (reference sequence). J gave up 5 bases and V 2 bases, and 6 bases lay outside the gene matches. The CDR3 runs to 16 residues. The CDR3 DNA reads as TGTGCCAGCAGCTTATACCGCGACAGGGGGAATGAAAAACTGTTTTTT. This codes for CASSLYRDRGNEKLFF. The full variable domain, completed using reference TRBV7-9 and TRBJ1-4, is DTGVSQNPRHKITKRGQNVTFRCDPISEHNRLYWYRQTLGQGPEFLTYFQNEAQLEKSRLLSDRFSAERPKGSFSTLEIQRTEQGDSAMYLCASSLYRDRGNEKLFFGSGTQLSVL.

This clonotype was seen many times. The chain is built from TRBV2 and TRBJ1-2; possible D gene TRBD1, 5 bases. The CDR3 spans 13 residues. The germline V gene encodes CDR1 SNHLY and CDR2 FYNNEI. Trimming took off 3 bases at V and 8 bases at J, with 13 bases between the two ends. CDR3 in amino acids: CASSEGPRRGYTF. CDR3 bases: TGTGCCAGCAGTGAGGGGCCCCGCCGGGGCTACACCTTC.

This clonotype was observed once. The chain links TRBV4-2 to TRBJ2-5; D not certain. The CDR3 is made up of 15 amino acids. The V and J ends lost 1 base and 3 bases respectively, with 12 bases between them. Germline lookup yields CDR1 LGHNA and CDR2 YNFKEQ. Here the CDR3 reads CASSQGSLIEETQYF. CDR3 nucleotide sequence: TGTGCCAGCAGCCAAGGGTCACTCATCGAAGAGACCCAGTACTTC.

This clonotype was seen more than once but under ten times. The chain is built from TRBV3-1 and TRBJ2-1, with a possible D match to TRBD2 (6 bases). Germline CDR1 and CDR2: LGHDT and YNNKEL (reference sequence). The V end was cut by 2 bases, the J end by 4 bases, with 9 bases between. The CDR3 runs to 14 residues. As DNA, the CDR3 is TGTGCCAGCAGCCAACTAGCGAGATACAATGAGCAGTTCTTC. This gives the protein CASSQLARYNEQFF.

V and J are TRBV24-1 and TRBJ2-1; the D gene is possibly TRBD1 (7 bases). Deletions cut 1 base from V and 11 bases from J, with 11 bases between. Germline V gives CDR1 KGHDR, CDR2 SFDVKD. The CDR3 extends over 13 amino acids. The CDR3 nucleotides are TGTGCCACCAGTGATTTTGCGGGACAGAAGCAGTTCTTC. It is translated as CATSDFAGQKQFF.